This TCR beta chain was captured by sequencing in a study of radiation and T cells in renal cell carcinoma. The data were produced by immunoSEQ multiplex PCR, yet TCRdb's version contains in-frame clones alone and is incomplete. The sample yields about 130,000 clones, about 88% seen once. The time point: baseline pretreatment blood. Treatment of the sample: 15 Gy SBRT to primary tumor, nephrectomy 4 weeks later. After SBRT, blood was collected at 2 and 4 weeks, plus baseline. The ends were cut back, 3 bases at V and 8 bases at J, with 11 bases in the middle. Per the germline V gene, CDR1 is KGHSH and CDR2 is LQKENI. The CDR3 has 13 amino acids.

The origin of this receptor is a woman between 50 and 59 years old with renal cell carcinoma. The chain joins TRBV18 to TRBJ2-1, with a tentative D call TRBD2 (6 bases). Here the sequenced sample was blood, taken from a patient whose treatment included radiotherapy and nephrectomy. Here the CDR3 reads CASSPHRRDEQFF. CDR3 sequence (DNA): TGTGCCAGCTCACCTCACCGGAGGGATGAGCAGTTCTTC.